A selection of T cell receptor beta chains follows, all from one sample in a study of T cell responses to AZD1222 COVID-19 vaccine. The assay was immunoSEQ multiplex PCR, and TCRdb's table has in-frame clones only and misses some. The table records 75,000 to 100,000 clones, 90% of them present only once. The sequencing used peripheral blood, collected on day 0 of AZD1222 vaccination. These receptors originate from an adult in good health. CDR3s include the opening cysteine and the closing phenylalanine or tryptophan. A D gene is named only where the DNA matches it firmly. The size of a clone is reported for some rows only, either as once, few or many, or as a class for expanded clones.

CDR3 protein: CAWSDQAGPQHF; CDR3 DNA: TGTGCCTGGAGTGACCAGGCAGGGCCCCAGCATTTT; CDR3 length: 12; J gene: TRBJ1-5; V gene: TRBV30; D gene: .; clone size: few
CDR3 protein: CASNWGPYEQYF; CDR3 DNA: TGTGCCAGCAATTGGGGACCCTACGAGCAGTACTTC; CDR3 length: 12; J gene: TRBJ2-7; V gene: TRBV2; D gene: .; clone size: .
CDR3 protein: CASRQGEVGKLFF; CDR3 DNA: TGTGCCAGCAGGCAGGGGGAAGTTGGAAAACTGTTTTTT; CDR3 length: 13; J gene: TRBJ1-4; V gene: TRBV12-3/TRBV12-4; D gene: TRBD1; clone size: .
CDR3 protein: CASSLAERQGREQYF; CDR3 DNA: TGTGCCAGCAGCTTGGCCGAACGACAGGGTCGCGAGCAGTACTTC; CDR3 length: 15; J gene: TRBJ2-7; V gene: TRBV5-4; D gene: TRBD1; clone size: .
CDR3 protein: CASSQPGQVNSPLHF; CDR3 DNA: TGTGCCAGCAGCCAACCGGGACAGGTCAATTCACCCCTCCACTTT; CDR3 length: 15; J gene: TRBJ1-6; V gene: TRBV3-1/TRBV3-2; D gene: TRBD1; clone size: .
CDR3 protein: CASSDSQTGSDGYTF; CDR3 DNA: TGTGCCAGCAGCGACAGCCAGACAGGGAGTGACGGCTACACCTTC; CDR3 length: 15; J gene: TRBJ1-2; V gene: TRBV9; D gene: TRBD1; clone size: .
CDR3 protein: CATSRGTDTQYF; CDR3 DNA: TGTGCCACCAGCAGGGGCACAGATACGCAGTATTTT; CDR3 length: 12; J gene: TRBJ2-3; V gene: TRBV15; D gene: .; clone size: .
CDR3 protein: CASSLEGVQPQHF; CDR3 DNA: TGTGCCAGCAGCTTAGAAGGGGTTCAGCCCCAGCATTTT; CDR3 length: 13; J gene: TRBJ1-5; V gene: TRBV7-2; D gene: .; clone size: few
CDR3 protein: CAWGTGANQPQHF; CDR3 DNA: TGTGCCTGGGGAACAGGGGCTAATCAGCCCCAGCATTTT; CDR3 length: 13; J gene: TRBJ1-5; V gene: TRBV30; D gene: TRBD1; clone size: .
CDR3 protein: CASSFSSGREETQYF; CDR3 DNA: TGCGCCAGCAGCTTTTCTAGCGGGAGAGAAGAGACCCAGTACTTC; CDR3 length: 15; J gene: TRBJ2-5; V gene: TRBV5-1; D gene: TRBD2; clone size: once
CDR3 protein: CASSVATSGGAGQFF; CDR3 DNA: TGTGCCAGCAGCGTTGCTACTAGCGGGGGGGCTGGGCAGTTCTTC; CDR3 length: 15; J gene: TRBJ2-1; V gene: TRBV9; D gene: TRBD2; clone size: once
CDR3 protein: CASSPPGIAGGRREQYF; CDR3 DNA: TGTGCCAGCTCACCCCCGGGGATAGCGGGGGGGCGGCGGGAGCAGTACTTC; CDR3 length: 17; J gene: TRBJ2-7; V gene: TRBV18; D gene: TRBD2; clone size: .
CDR3 protein: CASSLGRQVETEAFF; CDR3 DNA: TGTGCCAGCAGCCTGGGCAGACAGGTGGAAACTGAAGCTTTCTTT; CDR3 length: 15; J gene: TRBJ1-1; V gene: TRBV13; D gene: .; clone size: .
CDR3 protein: CASRPGQGENYGYTF; CDR3 DNA: TGCGCCAGCAGACCCGGACAGGGTGAGAACTATGGCTACACCTTC; CDR3 length: 15; J gene: TRBJ1-2; V gene: TRBV4-1; D gene: TRBD1; clone size: .
CDR3 protein: CASSTTLVLNTEAFF; CDR3 DNA: TGTGCCAGCAGTACCACGTTGGTCTTGAACACTGAAGCTTTCTTT; CDR3 length: 15; J gene: TRBJ1-1; V gene: TRBV6-2/TRBV6-3; D gene: .; clone size: .
CDR3 protein: CASSPTGFGYTF; CDR3 DNA: TGTGCCAGCAGTCCGACAGGGTTTGGCTACACCTTC; CDR3 length: 12; J gene: TRBJ1-2; V gene: TRBV6-2/TRBV6-3; D gene: TRBD1; clone size: .
CDR3 protein: CASKRGRDRVETQYF; CDR3 DNA: TGTGCCAGCAAGAGGGGCCGGGACAGGGTAGAGACCCAGTACTTC; CDR3 length: 15; J gene: TRBJ2-5; V gene: TRBV27; D gene: TRBD1; clone size: .
CDR3 protein: CASSGGANSPLHF; CDR3 DNA: TGTGCCAGCTCGGGCGGGGCTAATTCACCCCTCCACTTT; CDR3 length: 13; J gene: TRBJ1-6; V gene: TRBV18; D gene: .; clone size: few
CDR3 protein: CASSLSGTSINEKLFF; CDR3 DNA: TGTGCCAGCTCACTGAGCGGGACCTCAATTAATGAAAAACTGTTTTTT; CDR3 length: 16; J gene: TRBJ1-4; V gene: TRBV18; D gene: .; clone size: .
CDR3 protein: CASSPPGGAIYEQYF; CDR3 DNA: TGTGCCAGCAGCCCCCCAGGGGGAGCTATCTACGAGCAGTACTTC; CDR3 length: 15; J gene: TRBJ2-7; V gene: TRBV9; D gene: TRBD1; clone size: .
CDR3 protein: CASSPRTGLIEKLFF; CDR3 DNA: TGTGCCAGCAGTCCACGGACAGGGCTTATTGAAAAACTGTTTTTT; CDR3 length: 15; J gene: TRBJ1-4; V gene: TRBV6-5; D gene: TRBD1; clone size: .
CDR3 protein: CASSRDMGNQPQHF; CDR3 DNA: TGTGCCAGCAGTCGGGACATGGGAAATCAGCCCCAGCATTTT; CDR3 length: 14; J gene: TRBJ1-5; V gene: TRBV6-2/TRBV6-3; D gene: .; clone size: .
CDR3 protein: CASSLGPGGGGYTF; CDR3 DNA: TGTGCCAGCAGCTTAGGTCCAGGCGGGGGTGGCTACACCTTC; CDR3 length: 14; J gene: TRBJ1-2; V gene: TRBV7-9; D gene: .; clone size: .
CDR3 protein: CASRLRLLAGGHNEQFF; CDR3 DNA: TGTGCAAGTCGCTTACGCCTGCTGGCGGGGGGCCACAATGAGCAGTTCTTC; CDR3 length: 17; J gene: TRBJ2-1; V gene: TRBV12-2; D gene: .; clone size: .
CDR3 protein: CASSWEQVNEQFF; CDR3 DNA: TGTGCCAGCAGCTGGGAGCAGGTGAATGAGCAGTTCTTC; CDR3 length: 13; J gene: TRBJ2-1; V gene: TRBV7-9; D gene: .; clone size: .
CDR3 protein: CASKGPSSGNTIYF; CDR3 DNA: TGTGCCAGCAAGGGTCCAAGCTCTGGAAACACCATATATTTT; CDR3 length: 14; J gene: TRBJ1-3; V gene: TRBV21-1; D gene: .; clone size: .
CDR3 protein: CASRPGGGGTDTQYF; CDR3 DNA: TGTGCCAGCAGACCAGGCGGGGGAGGCACAGATACGCAGTATTTT; CDR3 length: 15; J gene: TRBJ2-3; V gene: TRBV7-2; D gene: TRBD2; clone size: .
CDR3 protein: CASSPGYLLPGGYTF; CDR3 DNA: TGTGCCAGCAGCCCGGGATATCTCCTTCCGGGTGGCTACACCTTC; CDR3 length: 15; J gene: TRBJ1-2; V gene: TRBV5-8; D gene: .; clone size: .
CDR3 protein: CASSTRGGQDTQYF; CDR3 DNA: TGTGCCAGCAGCACTCGGGGGGGCCAAGATACGCAGTATTTT; CDR3 length: 14; J gene: TRBJ2-3; V gene: TRBV5-6; D gene: TRBD2; clone size: .
CDR3 protein: CASSISRSSGHRIFTANYGYTF; CDR3 DNA: TGTGCCAGCAGCATATCCCGATCTTCGGGACACAGAATTTTCACAGCTAACTATGGCTACACCTTC; CDR3 length: 22; J gene: TRBJ1-2; V gene: TRBV21-1; D gene: .; clone size: .
CDR3 protein: CASSHRRGSGVGGEQFF; CDR3 DNA: TGTGCCAGCAGCCACCGCCGGGGTAGCGGGGTTGGCGGTGAGCAGTTCTTC; CDR3 length: 17; J gene: TRBJ2-1; V gene: TRBV14; D gene: TRBD2; clone size: .
CDR3 protein: CASSPGFGTGGQETQYF; CDR3 DNA: TGTGCCAGCAGCCCCGGCTTCGGGACAGGAGGTCAAGAGACCCAGTACTTC; CDR3 length: 17; J gene: TRBJ2-5; V gene: TRBV7-2; D gene: TRBD1; clone size: .
CDR3 protein: CASSLGHVNTGELFF; CDR3 DNA: TGCGCCAGCAGCTTGGGGCATGTAAACACCGGGGAGCTGTTTTTT; CDR3 length: 15; J gene: TRBJ2-2; V gene: TRBV5-1; D gene: .; clone size: .
CDR3 protein: CASIWGAETSRGMNSPLHF; CDR3 DNA: TGTGCCAGCATCTGGGGGGCGGAAACTTCTAGGGGCATGAATTCACCCCTCCACTTT; CDR3 length: 19; J gene: TRBJ1-6; V gene: TRBV6-4; D gene: .; clone size: .
CDR3 protein: CASSGTSGGANEQFF; CDR3 DNA: TGTGCCAGCAGCGGGACTAGCGGGGGGGCCAATGAGCAGTTCTTC; CDR3 length: 15; J gene: TRBJ2-1; V gene: TRBV6-4; D gene: TRBD2; clone size: .
CDR3 protein: CASSSSGTDNTEAFF; CDR3 DNA: TGTGCCAGCAGCTCCAGCGGGACAGATAACACTGAAGCTTTCTTT; CDR3 length: 15; J gene: TRBJ1-1; V gene: TRBV7-9; D gene: TRBD1; clone size: .
CDR3 protein: CASSRTSGGAPTDTQYF; CDR3 DNA: TGTGCCAGCAGCCGGACTAGCGGGGGGGCCCCCACAGATACGCAGTATTTT; CDR3 length: 17; J gene: TRBJ2-3; V gene: TRBV7-2; D gene: TRBD2; clone size: .
CDR3 protein: CATSNGERGAPGGYTF; CDR3 DNA: TGTGCCACCAGCAACGGGGAACGGGGCGCGCCAGGTGGCTACACCTTC; CDR3 length: 16; J gene: TRBJ1-2; V gene: TRBV24-1; D gene: .; clone size: .
CDR3 protein: CASSQDLRNTEAFF; CDR3 DNA: TGTGCCAGCAGCCAAGATTTGAGGAACACTGAAGCTTTCTTT; CDR3 length: 14; J gene: TRBJ1-1; V gene: TRBV14; D gene: .; clone size: few
CDR3 protein: CASSPPGQGALVEKLFF; CDR3 DNA: TGTGCCAGCTCACCACCGGGACAGGGGGCGTTGGTTGAAAAACTGTTTTTT; CDR3 length: 17; J gene: TRBJ1-4; V gene: TRBV18; D gene: TRBD1; clone size: .
CDR3 protein: CASSLPGHSPLHF; CDR3 DNA: TGTGCCAGCAGCTTGCCGGGGCATTCACCCCTCCACTTT; CDR3 length: 13; J gene: TRBJ1-6; V gene: TRBV5-4; D gene: .; clone size: .
CDR3 protein: CASSVTSTDTQYF; CDR3 DNA: TGTGCCAGCAGCGTAACTAGCACAGATACGCAGTATTTT; CDR3 length: 13; J gene: TRBJ2-3; V gene: TRBV9; D gene: .; clone size: .
CDR3 protein: CASSTSGTGVYEQYF; CDR3 DNA: TGTGCCAGTAGTACCTCCGGGACAGGGGTATACGAGCAGTACTTC; CDR3 length: 15; J gene: TRBJ2-7; V gene: TRBV19; D gene: TRBD1; clone size: many
CDR3 protein: CASSQGGQGEHEQYF; CDR3 DNA: TGCGCCAGCAGCCAAGGTGGACAGGGAGAACACGAGCAGTACTTC; CDR3 length: 15; J gene: TRBJ2-7; V gene: TRBV4-3; D gene: TRBD1; clone size: once
CDR3 protein: CASFQGAGEKLFF; CDR3 DNA: TGTGCCAGCTTCCAGGGGGCGGGTGAAAAACTGTTTTTT; CDR3 length: 13; J gene: TRBJ1-4; V gene: TRBV18; D gene: TRBD1; clone size: .
CDR3 protein: CASSFGQSYRTDTQYF; CDR3 DNA: TGTGCCAGCAGCTTCGGACAGTCTTACCGCACAGATACGCAGTATTTT; CDR3 length: 16; J gene: TRBJ2-3; V gene: TRBV7-2; D gene: .; clone size: .
CDR3 protein: CASQTESNQPQHF; CDR3 DNA: TGTGCCAGCCAGACCGAGAGCAATCAGCCCCAGCATTTT; CDR3 length: 13; J gene: TRBJ1-5; V gene: TRBV18; D gene: .; clone size: few
CDR3 protein: CASSYPGWGEQYF; CDR3 DNA: TGTGCCAGCAGTTACCCCGGCTGGGGCGAGCAGTACTTC; CDR3 length: 13; J gene: TRBJ2-7; V gene: TRBV6-2/TRBV6-3; D gene: .; clone size: .
CDR3 protein: CASSLYPGLGANVLTF; CDR3 DNA: TGTGCCAGCAGTTTGTACCCAGGGCTGGGGGCCAACGTCCTGACTTTC; CDR3 length: 16; J gene: TRBJ2-6; V gene: TRBV27; D gene: .; clone size: .
CDR3 protein: CASSDVLGRDNYGYTF; CDR3 DNA: TGTGCCAGCAGCGACGTTCTCGGTCGGGATAACTATGGCTACACCTTC; CDR3 length: 16; J gene: TRBJ1-2; V gene: TRBV7-9; D gene: .; clone size: .
CDR3 protein: CASSSAVAREQYF; CDR3 DNA: TGTGCCAGCAGCTCAGCAGTCGCCAGGGAGCAGTACTTC; CDR3 length: 13; J gene: TRBJ2-7; V gene: TRBV7-2; D gene: .; clone size: .
CDR3 protein: CASSHSPGRIKAFF; CDR3 DNA: TGTGCCAGCAGCCATTCTCCGGGACGGATAAAAGCTTTCTTT; CDR3 length: 14; J gene: TRBJ1-1; V gene: TRBV3-1/TRBV3-2; D gene: .; clone size: .
CDR3 protein: CASSPGLDNEKLFF; CDR3 DNA: TGTGCCAGCAGCCCTGGGTTGGATAATGAAAAACTGTTTTTT; CDR3 length: 14; J gene: TRBJ1-4; V gene: TRBV7-9; D gene: .; clone size: .
CDR3 protein: CASSKNTEAFF; CDR3 DNA: TGTGCCAGTAGTAAGAACACTGAAGCTTTCTTT; CDR3 length: 11; J gene: TRBJ1-1; V gene: TRBV19; D gene: .; clone size: .
CDR3 protein: CASSLYSSNTGELFF; CDR3 DNA: TGTGCCAGCAGCTTATACAGTTCGAACACCGGGGAGCTGTTTTTT; CDR3 length: 15; J gene: TRBJ2-2; V gene: TRBV11-2; D gene: .; clone size: .